The 18 T cell receptor beta chains below all came from one sample that was sequenced in a study of molecular identifiers for immune sequencing clone quantification. From the PCR reads, TCRdb called clonotypes with MiXCR, one entry per CDR3 protein. The sample consists of over 90,000 distinct CDR3 sequences, under 40% of them appearing once. Sequenced sample: naive CD8+ T cells from blood, with Jurkat cell RNA spiked in. Subset defined: FACS-sorted CD8+CD4-CCR7+CD45RA+ naive T cells. Receptors were obtained from a human donor in good health. Some libraries in this study had Jurkat cell RNA spiked in.

This clonotype occurred many times. The chain is built from TRBV5-4 and TRBJ2-7; 9 nucleotides match TRBD2. CDR1 SGHNT and CDR2 YYREEE come from the germline V gene (reference sequence). J was trimmed by 3 bases and V by 4 bases; bases with no gene match: 5. The CDR3 loop spans 14 amino acids. For the CDR3, the DNA is TGTGCCAGCAGCCAGGGACTAGCTGTCTACGAGCAGTACTTC. It is translated as CASSQGLAVYEQYF. Complete variable domain (other parts from reference TRBV5-4 and TRBJ2-7): ETGVTQSPTHLIKTRGQQVTLRCSSQSGHNTVSWYQQALGQGPQFIFQYYREEENGRGNFPPRFSGLQFPNYSSELNVNALELDDSALYLCASSQGLAVYEQYFGPGTRLTVT.

The chain couples TRBV2 to TRBJ2-6; D call uncertain. Germline V gene sequence: CDR1 SNHLY, CDR2 FYNNEI. Trimming left V 9 bases short and J 4 bases short, with 22 bases between. This CDR3 region has 17 residues. The CDR3 coding sequence is TGTGCCAGAGAAAGGTGGGCGGACCCTCCCGGGGCCAACGTCCTGACTTTC. It is translated as CARERWADPPGANVLTF.

On this clonotype: Being one base from a much bigger clone, this may be a read error. The CDR3 DNA sequence: TGTACCAGCAGTCCCAGGGCTTCCAATTCACCCCTCCACTTT. Protein product: CTSSPRASNSPLHF. This chain joins TRBV28 and TRBJ1-6, with D maybe TRBD1 (5 bases). The V gene's germline CDR1 is MDHEN and CDR2 SYDVKM. The CDR3 runs 14 residues.

Notes on this clonotype: This may be a read error: a much more frequent sequence differs by one nucleotide. The chain employs TRBV28 and TRBJ2-6, with 7 bases identical to TRBD2. The V segment lost 2 bases and the J segment 0 bases; nucleotides outside the gene matches: 1. The germline gives CDR1 MDHEN, CDR2 SYDVKM. The CDR3 sequence is 16 residues long. In nucleotides, the CDR3 is TGTGCCAGCAGTTTAGGGGAGGGCTCTGGGGCCAACGTCCTGACTTTC. The encoded protein is CASSLGEGSGANVLTF.

The chain carries TRBV10-2 and TRBJ2-2; D perhaps matches TRBD2 (6 bases). Trimming cost V 8 bases and J 5 bases, with 21 bases left between them. The CDR3 is made up of 16 amino acids. Germline CDR1 WSHSY, CDR2 SAAADI. CDR3 region: CASRYRRGGMTGELFF. As DNA, the CDR3 is TGCGCCAGCCGTTACAGGCGGGGTGGGATGACCGGGGAGCTGTTTTTT.

There are many counts of this clonotype. The chain combines TRBV5-6 with TRBJ2-3; a weak D match, TRBD1 (6 bases). Germline values: CDR1 SGHDT, CDR2 YYEEEE. The V and J ends lost 5 bases and 2 bases respectively, with 9 bases between them. The CDR3 loop spans 13 amino acids. The CDR3 nucleotides read TGTGCCAGCAGAGGACAGTACACAGATACGCAGTATTTT. Residues: CASRGQYTDTQYF.

With regard to this clonotype: The junction departs from the called germline gene at one end, perhaps through a read error. For the CDR3, the DNA is TGTGCCAGCAGCTTGTGGGCAGGGACGAGCTCTGGAAACACCATATATTTT. Its protein is CASSLWAGTSSGNTIYF. J is TRBJ1-3 and V is TRBV5-3, with a tentative D call TRBD1 (5 bases). TRBV5-3 is an open reading frame whose function is uncertain. The CDR3 covers 17 residues.

The V and J genes are TRBV4-1 and TRBJ2-5, with 15 bases lining up with TRBD2. The V and J ends lost 4 bases and 9 bases, in that order; junction bases with no gene match: 9. The CDR3 runs to 16 residues. The germline V gene has CDR1 MGHRA and CDR2 YSYEKL. The CDR3 DNA follows: TGCGCCAGCAGCCCCGGACTAGCGGGGGGGGGTGAGCCCCAGTACTTC. This gives the protein CASSPGLAGGGEPQYF.

V gene TRBV19 combines with J gene TRBJ1-5, with a possible D match to TRBD1 (5 bases). Per the germline V gene, CDR1 is LNHDA and CDR2 is SQIVND (reference sequence). This CDR3 is 15 amino acids long. The V end was cut by 3 bases, the J end by 1 base, with 10 bases between. CDR3 amino acids: CASSIWGVSNQPQHF. CDR3 nucleotides: TGTGCCAGTAGTATCTGGGGGGTGAGCAATCAGCCCCAGCATTTT.

In this sample, this clonotype turned up a few times. The V and J genes are TRBV28 and TRBJ2-3; 8 bases fit TRBD2. The V and J ends lost 3 bases and 4 bases, in that order; junction bases with no gene match: 15. Germline CDR1 reads MDHEN; CDR2 reads SYDVKM. The CDR3 runs to 18 residues. CDR3 coding DNA: TGTGCCAGCAGTTTTGGAGGTTTAGCGGGGCCCCCCCCAGATACGCAGTATTTT. This translates into CASSFGGLAGPPPDTQYF.

This clonotype has just a few counts. One end of the junction fails to match germline, which may point to a read error. The V and J genes are TRBV7-7 and TRBJ2-5; a possible D gene is TRBD2 (5 bases). In germline, CDR1 is SSHAT, CDR2 FNYEAQ (reference sequence). This CDR3 spans 16 amino acids. In DNA, the CDR3 is TGTGCTAGCAGCCCCAGCTTGCGGGTGTCCCAAGAGACCCAGTACTTC. Amino acid sequence: CASSPSLRVSQETQYF.

The sample holds many counts of this clonotype. The genes are TRBV9 and TRBJ2-2; D is undetermined. The CDR3 has 13 residues. The germline CDR1 and CDR2 sequences are SGDLS and YYNGEE. V was clipped by 0 bases and J by 6 bases, with 6 bases between them. The DNA of the CDR3 is TGTGCCAGCAGCGTAGATGGGGCCGGGGAGCTGTTTTTT. It codes for CASSVDGAGELFF. The full variable domain, its missing parts supplied by reference TRBV9 and TRBJ2-2, is DSGVTQTPKHLITATGQRVTLRCSPRSGDLSVYWYQQSLDQGLQFLIQYYNGEERAKGNILERFSAQQFPDLHSELNLSSLELGDSALYFCASSVDGAGELFFGEGSRLTVL.

This clonotype came up a few times. This chain joins TRBV19 and TRBJ1-3, with D unresolved. The ends were cut back, 10 bases at V and 0 bases at J, with 10 bases in the middle. CDR1 and CDR2 (germline): LNHDA, SQIVND (reference sequence). This CDR3 has 13 amino acids. DNA of the CDR3: TGTGCCATCACCGACTTCTCTGGAAACACCATATATTTT. Its protein product is CAITDFSGNTIYF.

The chain joins TRBV6-5 to TRBJ2-2; no firm D call. CDR3 length: 11 residues. Germline CDR1 is MNHEY and CDR2 is SVGAGI. V lost 8 bases, J lost 6 bases, and 7 bases lay in between. CDR3 DNA sequence: TGTGCCAGCCTGTGGGCCGGGGAGCTGTTTTTT. Translating it yields CASLWAGELFF.

On this clonotype: Since a much larger clone is just one base distant, this may be a read error. The V and J genes are TRBV29-1 and TRBJ1-1; D is ambiguous. Germline loops: CDR1 SQVTM, CDR2 ANQGSEA. V was shortened by 7 bases and J by 4 bases, with 19 bases between the two germline ends. This CDR3 spans 14 amino acids. CDR3 sequence: CSEDDKGSGTEAFF. DNA of the CDR3: TGCAGCGAGGACGACAAAGGTTCGGGCACTGAAGCTTTCTTT.

Note on this clonotype: A much larger clone lies one base from this, so it may be a read error. Because the CDR3 is missing its conserved closing phenylalanine or tryptophan, this is likely a read error. This chain joins TRBV9 and TRBJ1-1; no clear D. This CDR3 spans 14 amino acids. Trimming took off 0 bases at V and 5 bases at J, with 11 bases between the two ends. Germline V CDR1 and CDR2: SGDLS, YYNGEE. The CDR3: CASSVARRGTEAFI. The CDR3 nucleotides are TGTGCCAGCAGCGTAGCCCGTCGCGGGACTGAAGCTTTCATT.

This clonotype has more than one count but fewer than ten. The chain couples TRBV27 to TRBJ1-5; the match to TRBD1 covers 7 bases. CDR3 size: 14 residues. Per the germline V gene, CDR1 is MNHEY and CDR2 is SMNVEV (reference sequence). V gave up 6 bases and J gave up 3 bases; unmatched junction bases: 5. Here the CDR3 reads CASRLTGFNQPQHF. The CDR3 region has the DNA TGTGCCAGCAGATTGACAGGGTTCAATCAGCCCCAGCATTTT.

This clonotype was observed a handful of times. The chain uses TRBV29-1 and TRBJ2-7, with unresolved D. In germline, CDR1 is SQVTM, CDR2 ANQGSEA. V lost 5 bases, J lost 4 bases, and 9 bases lay in between. The CDR3 has 11 amino acids. The CDR3 bases are TGCAGCGTTCCTCTGGGGTACGAGCAGTACTTC. Protein: CSVPLGYEQYF.